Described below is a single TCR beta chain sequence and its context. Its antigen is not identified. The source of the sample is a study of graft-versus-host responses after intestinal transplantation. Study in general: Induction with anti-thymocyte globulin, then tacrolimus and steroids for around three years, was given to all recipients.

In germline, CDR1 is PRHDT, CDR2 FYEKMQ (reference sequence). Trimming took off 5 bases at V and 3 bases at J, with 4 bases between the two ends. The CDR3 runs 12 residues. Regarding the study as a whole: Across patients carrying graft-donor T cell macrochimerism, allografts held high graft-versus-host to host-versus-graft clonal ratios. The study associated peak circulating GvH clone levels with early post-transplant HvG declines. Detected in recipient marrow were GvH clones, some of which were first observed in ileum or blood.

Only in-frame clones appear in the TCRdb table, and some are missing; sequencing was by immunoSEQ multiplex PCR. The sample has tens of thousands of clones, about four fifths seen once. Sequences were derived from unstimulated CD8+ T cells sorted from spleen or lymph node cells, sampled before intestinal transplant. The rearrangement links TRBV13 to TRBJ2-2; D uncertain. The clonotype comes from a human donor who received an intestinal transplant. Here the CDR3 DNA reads TGTGCCAGCAGCCCGTACACCGGGGAGCTGTTTTTT. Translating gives CASSPYTGELFF.